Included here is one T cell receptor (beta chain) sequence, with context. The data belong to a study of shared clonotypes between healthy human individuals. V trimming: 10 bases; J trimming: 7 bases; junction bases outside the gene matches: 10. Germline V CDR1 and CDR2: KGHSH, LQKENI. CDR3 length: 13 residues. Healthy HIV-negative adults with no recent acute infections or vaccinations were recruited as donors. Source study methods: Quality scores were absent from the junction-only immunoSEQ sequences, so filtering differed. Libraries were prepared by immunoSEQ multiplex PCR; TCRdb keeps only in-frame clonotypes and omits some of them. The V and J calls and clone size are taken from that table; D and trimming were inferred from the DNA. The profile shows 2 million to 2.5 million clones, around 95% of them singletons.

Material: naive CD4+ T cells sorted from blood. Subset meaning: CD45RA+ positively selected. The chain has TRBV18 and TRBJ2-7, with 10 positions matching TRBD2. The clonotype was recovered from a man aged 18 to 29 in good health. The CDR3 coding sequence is TGTGCCACCCGTCTAGCGGGGGAGGTTGAGCAGTACTTC. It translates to CATRLAGEVEQYF.